These 20 T cell receptor beta chains were sequenced from one sample in a study of T cells in localized non-small cell lung cancer. Data came from immunoSEQ multiplex PCR; TCRdb stores just in-frame clones and leaves some out. Among a few thousand clones listed, over 25% were seen once. The sequencing here drew on lung tumor tissue, taken before any cancer treatment. The receptors stem from a female donor over 55 with stage II squamous cell lung carcinoma.

The chain uses TRBV9 and TRBJ1-2; D not certain. Between the trimmed V and J ends, which lost 6 bases and 0 bases, there was a span of 6 bases. CDR1 is SGDLS and CDR2 is YYNGEE in the germline V gene. This CDR3 has 12 residues. CDR3 in DNA: TGTGCCAGCATGTCCGCTAACTATGGCTACACCTTC. As protein: CASMSANYGYTF.

The chain joins TRBV19 to TRBJ1-2; D perhaps matches TRBD1 (5 bases). CDR3 length: 14 amino acids. Trimming took off 5 bases at V and 7 bases at J, with 17 bases between the two ends. Germline values: CDR1 LNHDA, CDR2 SQIVND (reference sequence). The CDR3, as DNA: TGTGCCAGTAGTCCGGATCCGCAGGGTGGTGGCTACACCTTC. Protein: CASSPDPQGGGYTF.

The gene calls are TRBV15 and TRBJ2-5; 7 bases are shared with TRBD1. The germline CDR1 and CDR2 sequences are LNHNV and YYDKDF (reference sequence). This CDR3 contains 14 residues. V gave up 5 bases and J gave up 4 bases; unmatched junction bases: 7. CDR3 sequence reads: CATSLGQPGETQYF. CDR3 DNA: TGTGCCACCAGCTTGGGACAGCCCGGAGAGACCCAGTACTTC.

In this sample, this clone turned up a few times. The chain carries TRBV19 and TRBJ2-1; 9 bases fit TRBD1. CDR1 is LNHDA, CDR2 SQIVND, per germline (reference sequence). The CDR3 consists of 13 residues. V gave up 9 bases and J gave up 3 bases; unmatched junction bases: 3. The DNA of the CDR3 is TGTGCCAGCGGACAGGGGATCTACAATGAGCAGTTCTTC. Its protein is CASGQGIYNEQFF.

The chain has TRBV5-1 and TRBJ2-5; the match to TRBD2 covers 11 bases. The germline CDR1 and CDR2 sequences are SGHRS and YFSETQ. The length of the CDR3 is 15 residues. With V trimmed by 1 base and J by 4 bases, 3 bases remained unmatched. CDR3 DNA: TGCGCCAGCAGCTTGAATAGCGGGGGGGGAGAGACCCAGTACTTC. This sequence encodes CASSLNSGGGETQYF.

This clone is labeled as medium-sized (0.01 to 0.1%). The chain is built from TRBV11-3 and TRBJ1-5; 9 positions match TRBD1. The length of the CDR3 is 16 residues. In germline, CDR1 is SGHNT, CDR2 YENEEA. J lost 2 bases, V lost 2 bases, and 4 bases had no gene match. CDR3 residues: CASSLTGGLGNQPQHF. The CDR3, as DNA: TGTGCCAGCAGCTTAACAGGGGGCTTGGGCAATCAGCCCCAGCATTTT.

The rearrangement uses TRBV25-1 and TRBJ1-1; weak D call: TRBD1 (5 bases). Trimming took 4 bases from V and 7 from J, leaving 13 bases between them. Germline CDR1 is MGHDK and CDR2 is SYGVNS. The CDR3 consists of 13 residues. The CDR3 here is CASSGMDTIEAFF. The CDR3 nucleotides are TGTGCCAGCAGTGGAATGGACACTATTGAAGCTTTCTTT.

The chain carries TRBV2 and TRBJ1-2, with D maybe TRBD1 (5 bases). The CDR3 is made up of 12 amino acids. Germline V gene data show CDR1 as SNHLY and CDR2 as FYNNEI. Trimming pared 3 bases from V and 4 bases from J, leaving 6 bases between. CDR3 sequence reads: CASSDTGYGYTF. As DNA, the CDR3 is TGTGCCAGCAGTGACACAGGCTATGGCTACACCTTC.

Within the sample, this clone is medium-sized. This chain joins TRBV6-8 and TRBJ2-6; D perhaps matches TRBD1 (6 bases). The V gene lost 6 bases and the J gene lost 0 bases, with 12 bases spanning the gap. The CDR3 runs 16 residues. CDR1 is MNHGY, CDR2 SAAAGT, per germline. The CDR3 region is CASSLDSPSGANVLTF. In DNA, the CDR3 is TGTGCCAGCAGCCTGGACAGCCCCTCTGGGGCCAACGTCCTGACTTTC.

This clone was picked up a small number of times. This rearrangement joins TRBV11-3 to TRBJ1-1, with a possible D match to TRBD1 (5 bases). Between the trimmed V and J ends, which lost 6 bases and 0 bases, there was a span of 14 bases. This CDR3 spans 15 amino acids. Germline values: CDR1 SGHNT, CDR2 YENEEA. CDR3 DNA sequence: TGTGCCAGCAGTCCTGGGCCAGGGCTGAACACTGAAGCTTTCTTT. Translated, it gives CASSPGPGLNTEAFF.

This clone qualifies as medium-sized. The chain has TRBV11-3 and TRBJ2-3; a possible D gene is TRBD2 (5 bases). Between the trimmed V and J ends, which lost 5 bases and 0 bases, there was a span of 12 bases. Germline lookup yields CDR1 SGHNT and CDR2 YENEEA. The CDR3 has 15 amino acids. Written as DNA, the CDR3 is TGTGCCAGCAGCCGGGATCGGCGTAGCACAGATACGCAGTATTTT. It encodes CASSRDRRSTDTQYF.

This chain connects TRBV19 to TRBJ1-5, with D unresolved. CDR1 LNHDA and CDR2 SQIVND come from the germline V gene (reference sequence). Trimming took 8 bases from V and 4 from J, leaving 15 bases between them. The CDR3 length is 14 residues. The CDR3 DNA reads as TGTGCCAGTCTTGAAACAGCTGCAAATCAGCCCCAGCATTTT. Protein sequence: CASLETAANQPQHF.

The genes are TRBV11-3 and TRBJ2-2; 11 bases align to TRBD2. J was trimmed by 1 base and V by 5 bases; bases with no gene match: 6. The CDR3 runs to 17 residues. Per the germline V gene, CDR1 is SGHNT and CDR2 is YENEEA. CDR3 loop: CASSTTLAGENTGELFF. In nucleotides, the CDR3 is TGTGCCAGCAGCACGACACTAGCGGGGGAGAACACCGGGGAGCTGTTTTTT. The whole variable domain, remainder taken from reference TRBV11-3 and TRBJ2-2, is EAGVVQSPRYKIIEKKQPVAFWCNPISGHNTLYWYLQNLGQGPELLIRYENEEAVDDSQLPKDRFSAERLKGVDSTLKIQPAELGDSAVYLCASSTTLAGENTGELFFGEGSRLTVL.

This clone was detected a few times. The CDR3 spells CASRYGLEQGNEQFF. The CDR3 coding sequence is TGTGCCAGCAGGTACGGGCTTGAACAGGGCAATGAGCAGTTCTTC. The chain has TRBV6-8 and TRBJ2-1; D perhaps matches TRBD1 (6 bases). The length of the CDR3 is 15 residues. V was clipped by 6 bases and J by 6 bases, with 18 bases between them. Germline assignment: CDR1 MNHGY and CDR2 SAAAGT.

Sample share makes this clone medium-sized. The chain has TRBV6-8 and TRBJ1-2; 8 positions agree with TRBD1. Germline-derived CDR1 and CDR2 are MNHGY and SAAAGT. With V trimmed by 4 bases and J by 8 bases, 6 bases remained unmatched. The CDR3 loop spans 13 amino acids. CDR3 DNA sequence: TGTGCCAGCAGTTCCCGACAGGGGCCCGGCTACACCTTC. The encoded protein is CASSSRQGPGYTF.

This clone has more than one count but fewer than ten. The genes are TRBV28 and TRBJ1-4; 9 nucleotides match TRBD1. Germline-derived CDR1 and CDR2 are MDHEN and SYDVKM. This CDR3 is built from 16 residues. J lost 4 bases, V lost 5 bases, and 8 bases had no gene match. CDR3 nucleotide sequence: TGTGCCAGCAGTCCAATTACAGGGGGCGGTAATGAAAAACTGTTTTTT. It codes for CASSPITGGGNEKLFF.

This clone has more than one count but fewer than ten. The chain links TRBV1 to TRBJ2-7; the table's TRBD2 call for D was not verified on the DNA. TRBV1 is given as a pseudogene. The CDR3 is 15 amino acids. The CDR3, as DNA: TGCGCCAGCAGCCAAGAGCTCAACCAGCGGTACGAGCAGTACTTC. Residues: CASSQELNQRYEQYF.

This clone was detected a few times. The chain has TRBV30 and TRBJ2-5; the D gene is possibly TRBD2 (6 bases). Looked up from germline, CDR1 is GTSNPN and CDR2 is SVGIG (reference sequence). The CDR3 spans 13 residues. V gave up 5 bases and J gave up 5 bases, with 15 bases separating them. The CDR3: CAWGGQGEETQYF. The CDR3 nucleotides are TGTGCCTGGGGAGGGCAGGGCGAGGAGACCCAGTACTTC.

This clone was seen a few times. The chain couples TRBV7-7 to TRBJ2-2; D gene uncertain. The V end lost 3 bases, the J end lost 1 base, and 12 bases lay between the germline ends. The length of the CDR3 is 16 residues. Looked up from germline, CDR1 is SSHAT and CDR2 is FNYEAQ (reference sequence). CDR3 DNA sequence: TGTGCCAGCAGCTTTGGTTGGAGTAGGAACACCGGGGAGCTGTTTTTT. Translation gives CASSFGWSRNTGELFF. The full variable domain, in which reference TRBV7-7 and TRBJ2-2 provide the parts outside the CDR3, is GAGVSQSPRYKVTKRGQDVTLRCDPISSHATLYWYQQALGQGPEFLTYFNYEAQPDKSGLPSDRFSAERPEGSISTLTIQRTEQRDSAMYRCASSFGWSRNTGELFFGEGSRLTVL.

The J gene is TRBJ2-3, the V gene TRBV7-6; D possibly corresponds to TRBD2 (6 bases). Trimming took off 5 bases at V and 6 bases at J, with 18 bases between the two ends. CDR1 and CDR2 (germline): SGHVS, FNYEAQ. CDR3 length: 15 amino acids. DNA of the CDR3: TGTGCCAGCAGCCCTTTTCTCACTAGCTACGATACGCAGTATTTT. Protein sequence: CASSPFLTSYDTQYF.